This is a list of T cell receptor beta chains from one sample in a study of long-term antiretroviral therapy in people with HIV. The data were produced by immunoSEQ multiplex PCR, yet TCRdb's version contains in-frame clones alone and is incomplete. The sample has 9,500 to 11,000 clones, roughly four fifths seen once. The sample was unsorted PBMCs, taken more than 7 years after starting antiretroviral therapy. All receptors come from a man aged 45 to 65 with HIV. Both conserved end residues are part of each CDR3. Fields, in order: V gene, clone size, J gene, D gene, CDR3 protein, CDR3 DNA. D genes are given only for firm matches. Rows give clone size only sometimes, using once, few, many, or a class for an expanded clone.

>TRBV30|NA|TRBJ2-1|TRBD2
CAWSVLGAGDSYNEQFF
TGTGCCTGGAGTGTACTTGGAGCGGGGGACTCCTACAATGAGCAGTTCTTC
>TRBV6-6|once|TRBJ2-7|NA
CASASSYEQYF
TGTGCCAGCGCCAGCAGTTACGAGCAGTACTTC
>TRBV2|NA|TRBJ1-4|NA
CASSESGNTNEKLFF
TGTGCCAGCAGTGAATCGGGAAACACTAATGAAAAACTGTTTTTT
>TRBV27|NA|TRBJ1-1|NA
CASSQGATAAFF
TGTGCCAGCAGTCAAGGAGCCACAGCGGCTTTCTTT
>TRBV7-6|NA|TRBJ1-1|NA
CASNPGGHSTEAFF
TGTGCCAGCAACCCCGGTGGACACAGCACTGAAGCTTTCTTT
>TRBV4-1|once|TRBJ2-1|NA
CASSQRGGAHEQFF
TGCGCCAGCAGCCAAAGGGGGGGGGCCCATGAGCAGTTCTTC
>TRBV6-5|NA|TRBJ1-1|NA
CASSYSSVGNTEAFF
TGTGCCAGCAGTTACTCCTCGGTGGGGAACACTGAAGCTTTCTTT
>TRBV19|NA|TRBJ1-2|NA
CASSIVESYGYTF
TGTGCCAGTAGTATAGTAGAAAGCTATGGCTACACCTTC
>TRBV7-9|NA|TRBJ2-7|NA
CASSHVPDYEQYF
TGTGCCAGCAGTCATGTGCCGGACTACGAGCAGTACTTC
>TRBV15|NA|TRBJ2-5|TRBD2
CATSRDAGDSETQYF
TGTGCCACCAGCAGAGATGCGGGGGATTCGGAGACCCAGTACTTC
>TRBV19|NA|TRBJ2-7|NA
CASSLRHLSYEQYF
TGTGCCAGTAGTCTCAGACACCTCTCCTACGAGCAGTACTTC
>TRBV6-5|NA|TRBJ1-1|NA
CASSYSIAGNTEAFF
TGTGCCAGCAGTTACTCGATAGCGGGGAACACTGAAGCTTTCTTT
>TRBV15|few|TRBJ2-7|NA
CATSRTWTVEFYEQYF
TGTGCCACCAGCAGGACCTGGACAGTGGAGTTCTACGAGCAGTACTTC
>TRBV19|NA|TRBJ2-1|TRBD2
CASSSRGDNEQFF
TGTGCCAGTAGTTCCCGGGGGGACAATGAGCAGTTCTTC
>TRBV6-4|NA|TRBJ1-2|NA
CASGTRTHYGYTF
TGTGCCAGCGGGACAAGGACCCACTATGGCTACACCTTC
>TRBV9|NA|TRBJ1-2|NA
CASSVGVGMDYGYTF
TGTGCCAGCAGCGTAGGGGTAGGGATGGACTATGGCTACACCTTC
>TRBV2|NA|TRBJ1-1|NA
CASTPGSSTEAFF
TGTGCCAGCACCCCAGGGTCAAGCACTGAAGCTTTCTTT
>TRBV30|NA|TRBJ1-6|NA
CAWSEPNSPLHF
TGTGCCTGGAGTGAACCGAATTCACCCCTCCACTTT
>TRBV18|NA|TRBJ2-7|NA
CASSPSDSSYEQYF
TGTGCCAGCTCACCAAGCGACAGCTCCTACGAGCAGTACTTC
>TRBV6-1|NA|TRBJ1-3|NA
CASSEPGRMTSAGNTIYF
TGTGCCAGCAGTGAACCGGGACGGATGACCTCTGCGGGAAACACCATATATTTT
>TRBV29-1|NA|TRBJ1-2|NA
CSVSGIYGYTF
TGCAGCGTCTCAGGGATCTATGGCTACACCTTC
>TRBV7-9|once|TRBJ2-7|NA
CASSLESSYEQYF
TGTGCCAGCAGCTTGGAATCCTCCTACGAGCAGTACTTC
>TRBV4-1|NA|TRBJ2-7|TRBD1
CASGGDRETYEQYF
TGCGCCAGCGGAGGAGACAGGGAAACCTACGAGCAGTACTTC
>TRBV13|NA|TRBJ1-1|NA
CASSLVSLNTEAFF
TGTGCCAGCAGCTTAGTTTCACTGAACACTGAAGCTTTCTTT
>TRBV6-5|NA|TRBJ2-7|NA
CASSYSPGFSYEQYF
TGTGCCAGCAGTTACTCGCCAGGGTTTTCCTACGAGCAGTACTTC
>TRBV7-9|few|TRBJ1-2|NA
CASSLPGQRNGYTF
TGTGCCAGCAGCCTGCCGGGACAAAGAAATGGCTACACCTTC
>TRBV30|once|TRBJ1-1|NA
CAWSVIWTDYEAFF
TGTGCCTGGAGTGTAATTTGGACCGATTATGAAGCTTTCTTT
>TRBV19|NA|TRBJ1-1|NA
CASSRTRFDTEAFF
TGTGCCAGTAGTAGGACCAGATTTGACACTGAAGCTTTCTTT
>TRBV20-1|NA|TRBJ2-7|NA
CSAEDSYEQYF
TGCAGTGCTGAGGACAGCTACGAGCAGTACTTC
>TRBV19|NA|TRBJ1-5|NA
CASSTDGAALNQPQHF
TGTGCCAGTAGTACCGATGGGGCAGCCTTGAATCAGCCCCAGCATTTT